These T cell receptor beta chains were read from a single sample in a study of blood T cell repertoires in COVID-19. Profiled with immunoSEQ multiplex PCR; TCRdb holds only in-frame clones, not every one. Of 200,000 or so clones listed, roughly nine tenths were seen once; the top ten hold more than 2.5%. The material sequenced was PBMCs or T cells enriched from blood (not recorded which). These receptors were taken from a woman aged 30 to 39 who had recovered from COVID-19. CDR3s include the opening cysteine and the closing phenylalanine or tryptophan. D genes are given only for firm matches. Clone size is given for some rows only: seen once, a few or many times, or a class if the clone is expanded.

V	D	size	J	CDR3	DNA
TRBV2	TRBD1	few	TRBJ1-1	CASSEQGWNTEAFF	TGTGCCAGCAGCGAACAGGGGTGGAACACTGAAGCTTTCTTT
TRBV7-9	.	few	TRBJ1-5	CASSLGHSNQPQHF	TGTGCCAGCAGCTTAGGACACAGCAATCAGCCCCAGCATTTT
TRBV19	TRBD1	.	TRBJ1-1	CASRETGANTEAFF	TGTGCCAGTAGGGAGACAGGGGCGAACACTGAAGCTTTCTTT
TRBV9	TRBD1	.	TRBJ1-3	CASSVGGTGGNTIYF	TGTGCCAGCAGCGTAGGTGGGACAGGGGGAAACACCATATATTTT
TRBV2	TRBD2	.	TRBJ2-3	CASTRVAGSDTQYF	TGTGCCAGCACCCGGGTAGCGGGGTCAGATACGCAGTATTTT
TRBV5-1	TRBD2	.	TRBJ2-5	CASSLWGGQETQYF	TGCGCCAGCAGCTTGTGGGGGGGCCAAGAGACCCAGTACTTC
TRBV19	.	.	TRBJ1-3	CASNPRAGTPHSGNTIYF	TGTGCCAGTAACCCAAGGGCAGGGACTCCTCACTCTGGAAACACCATATATTTT
TRBV9	TRBD1	.	TRBJ1-1	CASSAGQGVTEAFF	TGTGCCAGCAGCGCGGGACAGGGGGTAACTGAAGCTTTCTTT
TRBV11-3	.	once	TRBJ1-1	CASSSLPNTEAFF	TGTGCCAGCAGCTCACTGCCGAACACTGAAGCTTTCTTT
TRBV7-3	.	.	TRBJ2-5	CASSSFGGVEETQYF	TGTGCCAGCAGCTCCTTTGGCGGGGTGGAAGAGACCCAGTACTTC
TRBV7-3	.	.	TRBJ2-3	CASSLQGPFTDTQYF	TGTGCCAGCAGCTTACAGGGCCCTTTTACAGATACGCAGTATTTT
TRBV27	.	.	TRBJ2-7	CASSLGTAYEQYF	TGTGCCAGCAGTTTAGGTACAGCCTACGAGCAGTACTTC
TRBV28	.	.	TRBJ1-2	CASSLKLSYGYTF	TGTGCCAGCAGTTTGAAACTTTCCTATGGCTACACCTTC
TRBV6-5	.	.	TRBJ1-1	CASIQEAVRTEAFF	TGTGCCAGCATTCAGGAGGCGGTACGGACTGAAGCTTTCTTT
TRBV7-9	.	.	TRBJ1-6	CASSLALQENSPLHF	TGTGCCAGCAGCTTAGCACTACAGGAAAATTCACCCCTCCACTTT
TRBV6-5	.	.	TRBJ1-2	CASSYSVSNYGYTF	TGTGCCAGCAGTTACAGTGTAAGCAACTATGGCTACACCTTC
TRBV6-5	.	once	TRBJ2-6	CASSYPRSSGANVLTF	TGTGCCAGCAGTTACCCTAGGAGCTCTGGGGCCAACGTCCTGACTTTC
TRBV3-1/TRBV3-2	TRBD2	.	TRBJ2-3	CASSQAGGNTQYF	TGTGCCAGCAGCCAAGCGGGGGGGAATACGCAGTATTTT
TRBV6-1	.	.	TRBJ1-3	CASSEDGRATGNTIYF	TGTGCCAGCAGTGAAGATGGCAGGGCGACTGGAAACACCATATATTTT
TRBV19	TRBD1	.	TRBJ1-5	CASSAYPTGLGQPQHF	TGTGCCAGTAGTGCCTACCCGACAGGGTTGGGCCAGCCCCAGCATTTT
TRBV28	TRBD1	.	TRBJ1-5	CASRKDRGNQPQHF	TGTGCCAGCAGGAAGGACAGGGGCAATCAGCCCCAGCATTTT
TRBV4-2	.	.	TRBJ1-1	CASSQDVPFSGEENTEAFF	TGTGCCAGCAGCCAAGATGTCCCTTTTAGCGGGGAGGAGAACACTGAAGCTTTCTTT
TRBV28	TRBD2	.	TRBJ2-1	CASSSGTSGGEYNEQFF	TGTGCCAGCAGTTCAGGGACTAGCGGGGGCGAATACAATGAGCAGTTCTTC
TRBV6-5	.	.	TRBJ1-3	CASSYSEEASGNTIYF	TGTGCCAGCAGTTACTCGGAAGAGGCCTCTGGAAACACCATATATTTT
TRBV3-1/TRBV3-2	.	.	TRBJ2-6	CASSQETGRGANVLTF	TGTGCCAGCAGCCAAGAAACAGGGCGCGGGGCCAACGTCCTGACTTTC
TRBV4-1	TRBD2	.	TRBJ2-1	CASSQVGTSSYNEQFF	TGCGCCAGCAGCCAAGTGGGGACTAGCTCCTACAATGAGCAGTTCTTC
TRBV6-2/TRBV6-3	.	.	TRBJ1-2	CASSHQGPNYGYTF	TGTGCCAGCAGTCACCAGGGGCCCAACTATGGCTACACCTTC
TRBV6-5	TRBD2	few	TRBJ2-5	CASSQTSGGAQTQYF	TGTGCCAGCAGTCAGACTAGCGGGGGGGCCCAGACCCAGTACTTC
TRBV14	.	.	TRBJ2-1	CASSQEFAGSNEQFF	TGTGCCAGCAGCCAAGAATTTGCGGGGTCCAATGAGCAGTTCTTC